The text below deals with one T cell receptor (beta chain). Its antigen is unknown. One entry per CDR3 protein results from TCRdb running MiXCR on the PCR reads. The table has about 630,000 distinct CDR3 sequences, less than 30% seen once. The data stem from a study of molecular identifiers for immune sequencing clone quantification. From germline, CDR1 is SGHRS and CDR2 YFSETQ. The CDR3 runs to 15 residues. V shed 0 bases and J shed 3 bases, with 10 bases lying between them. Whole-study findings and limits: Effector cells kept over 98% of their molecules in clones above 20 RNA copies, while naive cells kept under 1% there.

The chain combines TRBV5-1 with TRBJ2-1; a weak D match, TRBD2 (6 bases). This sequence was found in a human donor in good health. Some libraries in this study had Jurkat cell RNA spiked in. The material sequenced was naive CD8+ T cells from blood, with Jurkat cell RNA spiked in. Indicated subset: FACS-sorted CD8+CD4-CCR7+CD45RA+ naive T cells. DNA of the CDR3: TGCGCCAGCAGCTTGGTCGGGAGCCTCTACAATGAGCAGTTCTTC. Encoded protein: CASSLVGSLYNEQFF.